The T cell receptor (beta chain) under discussion was sequenced for a study of identical twins. This clonotype has only a few counts. Its specificity is unknown. MiXCR was run by TCRdb on the 5' RACE reads, yielding one entry per CDR3 protein. In the table there are approximately 690,000 distinct CDR3 sequences, roughly 6% of which are singletons. This CDR3 spans 13 amino acids. V was cut by 3 bases and J by 2 bases, with 9 bases left in between. Germline V gene data show CDR1 as DFQATT and CDR2 as SNEGSKA (reference sequence). Whole-study results and caveats: Where beta out-of-frame sequences were concerned, excess twin sharing was weaker. Reduced insertions were recorded for abundant cord blood beta clonotypes, with no such pattern in memory repertoires.

This clonotype was obtained from a man aged 18 to 30 in good health. Sequenced material: naive T cells sorted from blood. V usage is TRBV20-1 and J usage is TRBJ2-3; D uncertain. The CDR3 reads CSARDRFTDTQYF. The DNA of the CDR3 is TGCAGTGCTAGGGACCGGTTCACAGATACGCAGTATTTT.